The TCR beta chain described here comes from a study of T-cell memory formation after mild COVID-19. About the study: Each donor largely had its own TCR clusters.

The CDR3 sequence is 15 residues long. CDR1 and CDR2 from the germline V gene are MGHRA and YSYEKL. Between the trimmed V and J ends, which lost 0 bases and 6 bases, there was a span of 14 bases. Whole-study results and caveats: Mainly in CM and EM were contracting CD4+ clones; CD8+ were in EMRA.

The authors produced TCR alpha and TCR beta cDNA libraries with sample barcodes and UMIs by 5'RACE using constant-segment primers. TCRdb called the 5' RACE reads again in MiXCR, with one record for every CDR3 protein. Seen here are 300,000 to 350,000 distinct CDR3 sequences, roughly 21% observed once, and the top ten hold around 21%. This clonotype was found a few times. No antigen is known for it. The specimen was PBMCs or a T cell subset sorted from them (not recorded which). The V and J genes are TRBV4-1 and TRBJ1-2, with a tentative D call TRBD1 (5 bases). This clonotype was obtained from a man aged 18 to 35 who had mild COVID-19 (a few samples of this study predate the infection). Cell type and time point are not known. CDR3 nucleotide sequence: TGCGCCAGCAGCCAAGAGTCGTCAGGGAAGGATGGCTACACCTTC. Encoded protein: CASSQESSGKDGYTF.